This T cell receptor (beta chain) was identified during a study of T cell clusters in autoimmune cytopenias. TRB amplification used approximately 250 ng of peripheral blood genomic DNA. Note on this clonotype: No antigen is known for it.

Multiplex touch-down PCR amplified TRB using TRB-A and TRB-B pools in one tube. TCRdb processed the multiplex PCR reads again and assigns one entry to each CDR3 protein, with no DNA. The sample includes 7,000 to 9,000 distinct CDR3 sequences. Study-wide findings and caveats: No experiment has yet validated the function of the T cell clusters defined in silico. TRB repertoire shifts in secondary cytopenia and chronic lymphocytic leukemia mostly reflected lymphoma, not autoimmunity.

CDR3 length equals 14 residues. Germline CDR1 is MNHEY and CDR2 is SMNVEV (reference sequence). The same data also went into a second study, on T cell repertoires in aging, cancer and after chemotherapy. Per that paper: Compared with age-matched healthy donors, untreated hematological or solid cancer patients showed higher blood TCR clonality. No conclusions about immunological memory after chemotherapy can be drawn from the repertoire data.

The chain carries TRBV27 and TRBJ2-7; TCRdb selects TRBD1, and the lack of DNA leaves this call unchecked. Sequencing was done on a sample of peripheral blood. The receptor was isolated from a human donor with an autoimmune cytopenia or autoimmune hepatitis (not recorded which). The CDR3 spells CASRWERGTYEQYF.